This passage covers 20 T cell receptor beta chains from one sample sequenced in a study of T cell responses to AZD1222 COVID-19 vaccine. Generated by immunoSEQ multiplex PCR, the TCRdb table keeps only in-frame clones and is missing some. The sample records fewer than 110,000 clones, around 87% being singletons. This sample comprised peripheral blood, obtained 28 days after the second AZD1222 dose. The receptors originated from an adult who received the AZD1222 COVID-19 vaccine.

This chain joins TRBV5-3 and TRBJ1-5; 7 bases are shared with TRBD1. TRBV5-3 is labeled an ORF, and its function is uncertain. The length of the CDR3 is 16 residues. Unmatched junction bases numbered 7, after V lost 0 bases and J lost 4 bases. The CDR3 bases are TGTGCCAGAAGCTTGGAGAGGGGGCGAGGGAATCAGCCCCAGCATTTT. This sequence encodes CARSLERGRGNQPQHF.

The rearrangement uses TRBV19 and TRBJ1-3; tentatively, D is TRBD1 (6 bases). Germline V lookup: CDR1 LNHDA, CDR2 SQIVND (reference sequence). Between the trimmed V and J ends, which lost 8 bases and 0 bases, there was a span of 17 bases. The CDR3 loop spans 16 amino acids. CDR3 in DNA: TGTGCCAGTTCCCCTGGACAGTCGCGCTCTGGAAACACCATATATTTT. Encoded protein: CASSPGQSRSGNTIYF.

The chain joins TRBV19 to TRBJ2-1; 9 positions match TRBD1. Germline CDR1 reads LNHDA; CDR2 reads SQIVND (reference sequence). The CDR3 sequence is 16 residues long. V trimming: 6 bases; J trimming: 7 bases; junction bases outside the gene matches: 13. CDR3 DNA sequence: TGTGCCAGTAGCTGGAACCCCACAGGGGGCATTAATGAGCAGTTCTTC. Translated, it gives CASSWNPTGGINEQFF.

This clone was recorded only once. The chain employs TRBV2 and TRBJ2-7; D is undetermined. The length of the CDR3 is 13 residues. CDR1 and CDR2 (germline): SNHLY, FYNNEI. V lost 0 bases and J 2 bases, leaving 5 bases between the germline ends. The CDR3 here is CASSEALPYEQYF. In DNA, the CDR3 is TGTGCCAGCAGTGAAGCGCTTCCCTACGAGCAGTACTTC.

The genes are TRBV5-1 and TRBJ1-1; TRBD1 matches 8 bases. V shed 1 base, J shed 3 bases, and the junction held 8 bases outside the gene matches. CDR1 SGHRS and CDR2 YFSETQ come from the germline V gene. The CDR3 runs to 16 residues. The CDR3 DNA sequence: TGCGCCAGCAGCTTGCGGGCAGGGGGCATCGACACTGAAGCTTTCTTT. As protein: CASSLRAGGIDTEAFF. Full variable domain (outside the CDR3, taken from reference TRBV5-1 and TRBJ1-1): KAGVTQTPRYLIKTRGQQVTLSCSPISGHRSVSWYQQTPGQGLQFLFEYFSETQRNKGNFPGRFSGRQFSNSRSEMNVSTLELGDSALYLCASSLRAGGIDTEAFFGQGTRLTVV.

CDR3 sequence reads: CAWSSANTGELFF. Written as DNA, the CDR3 is TGTGCCTGGAGCTCGGCTAACACCGGGGAGCTGTTTTTT. This chain connects TRBV30 to TRBJ2-2, with unresolved D. Germline CDR1 is GTSNPN and CDR2 is SVGIG (reference sequence). Trimming took 3 bases from V and 2 from J, leaving 7 bases between them. This CDR3 has 13 amino acids.

This clone was picked up a small number of times. The chain employs TRBV28 and TRBJ1-6, with 7 nucleotides matching TRBD1. CDR1 and CDR2 from the germline V gene are MDHEN and SYDVKM. CDR3 length: 14 residues. The V and J ends lost 7 bases and 9 bases, in that order; junction bases with no gene match: 9. The CDR3 region is CASNPRTGSSPLHF. As DNA, the CDR3 is TGTGCCAGCAACCCCCGGACAGGTAGTTCACCCCTCCACTTT.

The sample holds a few counts of this clone. This chain links TRBV7-9 with TRBJ2-7; a possible D gene is TRBD1 (5 bases). CDR1 and CDR2 from the germline V gene are SEHNR and FQNEAQ (reference sequence). CDR3 length: 14 amino acids. The V end was cut by 2 bases, the J end by 3 bases, with 11 bases between. In DNA form, the CDR3 reads TGTGCCAGCAGCTTACCCGACAGAAACTACGAGCAGTACTTC. As protein: CASSLPDRNYEQYF.

The V and J genes are TRBV2 and TRBJ2-1; no definite D call. V was pared by 7 bases and J by 7 bases, with 5 bases between. Looked up from germline, CDR1 is SNHLY and CDR2 is FYNNEI. The length of the CDR3 is 10 residues. Here the CDR3 DNA reads TGTGCCAGCATGGGAAATGAGCAGTTCTTC. Protein: CASMGNEQFF.

This chain links TRBV7-8 with TRBJ1-2; 9 positions match TRBD1. This CDR3 has 16 residues. Germline V gives CDR1 SGHVS, CDR2 FQNEAQ. V lost 2 bases, J lost 6 bases, and 10 bases stayed unmatched. CDR3 sequence (DNA): TGTGCCAGCAGCTTATCCGTCGGACAGGGGTCGGATGGCTACACCTTC. This codes for CASSLSVGQGSDGYTF.

CDR3 in amino acids: CASSLGQGAAGELFF. As DNA, the CDR3 is TGCGCCAGCAGCTTGGGACAGGGGGCGGCCGGGGAGCTGTTTTTT. This chain joins TRBV5-1 and TRBJ2-2, with 10 bases that match TRBD1. This CDR3 comprises 15 residues. Germline values: CDR1 SGHRS, CDR2 YFSETQ. J lost 6 bases, V lost 0 bases, and 2 bases had no gene match.

V gene TRBV5-8 combines with J gene TRBJ2-1; 7 bases map to TRBD1. Germline CDR1 reads SGHTS; CDR2 reads YDEGEE. V was pared by 8 bases and J by 2 bases, with 4 bases of the junction left unmatched. The CDR3 totals 13 residues. The CDR3 coding sequence is TGTGCCAGTAGGACAGGAGCCTACAATGAGCAGTTCTTC. It yields the protein CASRTGAYNEQFF.

The genes are TRBV30 and TRBJ2-7; D gene ambiguous. Germline values: CDR1 GTSNPN, CDR2 SVGIG (reference sequence). V lost 1 base, J lost 6 bases, and 4 bases lay in between. The CDR3 contains 10 residues. Here the CDR3 reads CAWSEGEQYF. The CDR3 DNA reads as TGTGCCTGGAGTGAGGGCGAGCAGTACTTC.

The chain has TRBV11-2 and TRBJ1-1; 9 positions agree with TRBD1. CDR1 is SGHAT, CDR2 FQNNGV, per germline. The CDR3 totals 14 residues. V trimming: 3 bases; J trimming: 5 bases; junction bases outside the gene matches: 4. CDR3 sequence: CASSLGDRGTEAFF. In DNA form, the CDR3 reads TGTGCCAGCAGCTTGGGTGACAGGGGGACTGAAGCTTTCTTT.

V is TRBV19 and J is TRBJ2-2, with a weak D call TRBD1 (5 bases). The length of the CDR3 is 15 residues. The ends were cut back, 5 bases at V and 3 bases at J, with 13 bases in the middle. Germline CDR1 and CDR2: LNHDA and SQIVND (reference sequence). The CDR3 DNA reads TGTGCCAGTAGTCCTCCCCGGACACACACCGGGGAGCTGTTTTTT. It translates to CASSPPRTHTGELFF.

The chain uses TRBV9 and TRBJ2-3, with TRBD1 matching 7 bases. The CDR3 extends over 16 amino acids. Losses at the gene ends were 0 bases for V and 7 bases for J; bases not matched to a gene: 11. CDR1 and CDR2 from the germline V gene are SGDLS and YYNGEE. Written as DNA, the CDR3 is TGTGCCAGCAGCGTAGAAAACGGGTGGGGACAGAATACGCAGTATTTT. Its protein is CASSVENGWGQNTQYF.

The chain combines TRBV19 with TRBJ2-1; no firm D call. CDR3 length equals 14 residues. V dropped 6 bases and J dropped 0 bases, with 9 bases sitting between them. CDR1 LNHDA and CDR2 SQIVND come from the germline V gene (reference sequence). CDR3 sequence: CASRTSPSYNEQFF. CDR3 coding DNA: TGTGCCAGTAGGACTTCTCCCTCCTACAATGAGCAGTTCTTC.

The gene calls are TRBV19 and TRBJ1-5; no clear D gene. Germline V gives CDR1 LNHDA, CDR2 SQIVND (reference sequence). The CDR3 sequence is 16 residues long. The V and J ends lost 4 bases and 2 bases respectively, with 15 bases between them. CDR3 loop: CASSTLEKVGNQPQHF. DNA for the CDR3: TGTGCCAGTAGTACACTAGAAAAAGTCGGCAATCAGCCCCAGCATTTT.

The CDR3 DNA reads TGTGCCAGCAGCTTAGCAGTAGCGGGAGTCAGCGAGCAGTACTTC. This codes for CASSLAVAGVSEQYF. The chain combines TRBV7-8 with TRBJ2-7; 9 bases are shared with TRBD2. Germline trimming cut 0 bases from V and 6 bases from J; bases unmatched to any gene: 6. This CDR3 has 15 amino acids. CDR1 is SGHVS, CDR2 FQNEAQ, per germline.

The rearrangement joins TRBV7-2 to TRBJ2-5; D is undetermined. CDR1 is SGHTA and CDR2 is FQGNSA in the germline V gene. The CDR3 covers 13 residues. V shed 2 bases and J shed 5 bases, with 9 bases lying between them. This CDR3 reads CASSLIKGETQYF. CDR3 coding DNA: TGTGCCAGCAGCTTAATAAAAGGCGAGACCCAGTACTTC.